Below are 9 T cell receptor beta chains sequenced from a single sample in a study of blood T cell repertoires in COVID-19. The data were produced by immunoSEQ multiplex PCR, yet TCRdb's version contains in-frame clones alone and is incomplete. There are under 450,000 clones in the sample; roughly nine tenths occur only once, and roughly 0.9% lies in the top ten. The sample taken for sequencing was PBMCs or T cells enriched from blood (not recorded which). The source is a woman aged 40 to 55 who had been exposed to COVID-19.

CDR3 amino acids: CASGRWAKNIQYF. The DNA of the CDR3 is TGTGCCAGCGGCAGATGGGCCAAAAACATTCAGTACTTC. The gene calls are TRBV2 and TRBJ2-4; no clear D gene. The germline V gene encodes CDR1 SNHLY and CDR2 FYNNEI. The CDR3 has 13 residues. V dropped 8 bases and J dropped 1 base, with 9 bases sitting between them.

The CDR3 DNA reads as TGTGCCAGCAGCCAAGGGGACAGAAAGAACACTGAAGCTTTCTTT. It codes for CASSQGDRKNTEAFF. The chain uses TRBV14 and TRBJ1-1, with 7 bases that match TRBD1. The CDR3 extends over 15 amino acids. Germline lookup yields CDR1 SGHDN and CDR2 FVKESK. The trim removed 1 base at V and 1 base at J, leaving 3 bases unmatched.

The V and J genes are TRBV5-6 and TRBJ1-1; 11 bases fit TRBD1. After removal of 0 bases from V and 1 base from J, the junction contained 5 bases not matched to a gene. Germline loops: CDR1 SGHDT, CDR2 YYEEEE. The CDR3 contains 17 residues. CDR3 protein: CASSLGTGGRSNTEAFF. In DNA, the CDR3 is TGTGCCAGCAGCTTGGGGACAGGGGGCAGGTCGAACACTGAAGCTTTCTTT.

The rearrangement uses TRBV12-5 and TRBJ2-7; maybe TRBD2 (5 bases). Germline assignment: CDR1 LGHNT and CDR2 FRNRAP. V gave up 6 bases and J gave up 0 bases, with 6 bases separating them. This CDR3 is built from 12 residues. The CDR3 sequence: CASGEGSYEQYF. In DNA, the CDR3 is TGTGCTAGTGGCGAGGGCTCCTACGAGCAGTACTTC.

The genes are TRBV30 and TRBJ1-6; maybe TRBD1 (6 bases). The CDR3 spans 16 residues. Germline CDR1 GTSNPN, CDR2 SVGIG (reference sequence). Trimming removed 3 bases at V and 14 bases at J, with 26 bases between. The CDR3 protein is CAWRTITGPRGGALHF. The CDR3 DNA reads TGTGCCTGGAGGACTATTACAGGGCCGCGTGGGGGGGCCCTCCACTTT.

The chain joins TRBV5-1 to TRBJ2-5; possibly TRBD2 for D (5 bases). The CDR3 runs to 16 residues. Germline V gene data show CDR1 as SGHRS and CDR2 as YFSETQ. Between the trimmed V and J ends, which lost 4 bases and 2 bases, there was a span of 18 bases. The DNA of the CDR3 is TGCGCCAGCAGCCCGCAAACCCGGGGTGGGCAAGAGACCCAGTACTTC. It is translated as CASSPQTRGGQETQYF.

This chain connects TRBV4-1 to TRBJ2-5, with TRBD2 matching over 7 bases. The germline V gene has CDR1 MGHRA and CDR2 YSYEKL. The V and J ends lost 2 bases and 1 base, in that order; junction bases with no gene match: 16. This CDR3 comprises 19 residues. The CDR3 here is CASSQSRLAEVPFQETQYF. In DNA form, the CDR3 reads TGCGCCAGCAGCCAATCCAGGCTAGCGGAAGTCCCATTCCAAGAGACCCAGTACTTC.

Note on this clone: Germline is not matched at one junction end, which may reflect a read error. The genes are TRBV6-2 or TRBV6-3 and TRBJ2-7, with D possibly matching TRBD2 (6 bases). The CDR3 is 11 amino acids. Germline loops: CDR1 MNHEY, CDR2 SVGEGT. CDR3 protein: CASSAPGGMVF. The CDR3 coding sequence is TGTGCCAGCAGTGCGCCGGGCGGGATGGTCTTC.

This rearrangement joins TRBV5-1 to TRBJ2-6; D is unresolved. With 4 bases removed from V and 0 bases from J, the gap between germline ends came to 11 bases. Germline values: CDR1 SGHRS, CDR2 YFSETQ. CDR3 length: 16 residues. CDR3 sequence (DNA): TGCGCCAGCAGCCCCACAATATCCTCTGGGGCCAACGTCCTGACTTTC. Translating it yields CASSPTISSGANVLTF. The full variable domain, rest sourced from reference TRBV5-1 and TRBJ2-6, is KAGVTQTPRYLIKTRGQQVTLSCSPISGHRSVSWYQQTPGQGLQFLFEYFSETQRNKGNFPGRFSGRQFSNSRSEMNVSTLELGDSALYLCASSPTISSGANVLTFGAGSRLTVL.